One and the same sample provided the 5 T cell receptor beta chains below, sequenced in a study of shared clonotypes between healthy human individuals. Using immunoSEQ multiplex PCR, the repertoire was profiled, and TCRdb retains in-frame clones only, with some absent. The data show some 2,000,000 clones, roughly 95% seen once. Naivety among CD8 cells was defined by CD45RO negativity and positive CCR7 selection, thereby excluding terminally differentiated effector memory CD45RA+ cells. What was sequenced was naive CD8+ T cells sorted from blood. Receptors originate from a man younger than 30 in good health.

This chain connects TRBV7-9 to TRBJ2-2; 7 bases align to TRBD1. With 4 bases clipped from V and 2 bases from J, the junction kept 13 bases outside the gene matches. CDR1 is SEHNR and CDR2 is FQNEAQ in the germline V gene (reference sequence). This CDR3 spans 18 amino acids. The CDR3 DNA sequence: TGTGCCAGCAGCTCGTGGACAGGCTCGGGGATCAACACCGGGGAGCTGTTTTTT. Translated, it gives CASSSWTGSGINTGELFF.

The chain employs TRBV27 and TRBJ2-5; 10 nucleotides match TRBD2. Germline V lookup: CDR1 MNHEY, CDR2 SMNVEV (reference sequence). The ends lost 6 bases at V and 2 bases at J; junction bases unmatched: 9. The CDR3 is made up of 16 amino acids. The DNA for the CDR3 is TGTGCCAGCAGCCCGATCGGACTAGCGGTTCAAGAGACCCAGTACTTC. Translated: CASSPIGLAVQETQYF.

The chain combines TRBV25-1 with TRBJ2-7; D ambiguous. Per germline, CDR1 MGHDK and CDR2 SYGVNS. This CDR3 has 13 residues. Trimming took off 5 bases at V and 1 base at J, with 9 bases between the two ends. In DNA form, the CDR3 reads TGTGCCAGCAGTCTTATACATTCCTACGAGCAGTACTTC. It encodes CASSLIHSYEQYF.

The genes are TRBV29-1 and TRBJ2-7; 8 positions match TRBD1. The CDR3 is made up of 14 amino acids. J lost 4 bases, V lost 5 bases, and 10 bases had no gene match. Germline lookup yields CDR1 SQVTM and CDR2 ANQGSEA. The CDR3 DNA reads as TGCAGCGTTCTAGGGGTACAGGGGGATTACGAGCAGTACTTC. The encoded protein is CSVLGVQGDYEQYF.

CDR3 coding DNA: TGTGCCTGGTTAGGCGATACGCAGTATTTT. Its translation is CAWLGDTQYF. This chain connects TRBV30 to TRBJ2-3; D is uncertain. V was cut by 5 bases and J by 6 bases, with 6 bases left in between. The CDR3 length is 10 residues. Germline values: CDR1 GTSNPN, CDR2 SVGIG (reference sequence).